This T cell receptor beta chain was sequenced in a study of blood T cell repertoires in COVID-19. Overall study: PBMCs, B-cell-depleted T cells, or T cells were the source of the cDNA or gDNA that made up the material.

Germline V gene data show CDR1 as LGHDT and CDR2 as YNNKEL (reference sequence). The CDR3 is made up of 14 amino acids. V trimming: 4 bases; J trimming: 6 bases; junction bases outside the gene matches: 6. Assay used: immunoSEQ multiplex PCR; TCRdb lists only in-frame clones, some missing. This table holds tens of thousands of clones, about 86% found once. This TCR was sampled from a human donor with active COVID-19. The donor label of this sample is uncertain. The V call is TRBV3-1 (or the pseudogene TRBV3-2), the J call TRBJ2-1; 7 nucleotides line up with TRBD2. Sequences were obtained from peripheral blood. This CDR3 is CASSLGERGNEQFF. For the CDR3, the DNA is TGTGCCAGCAGCCTAGGAGAGCGGGGCAATGAGCAGTTCTTC.